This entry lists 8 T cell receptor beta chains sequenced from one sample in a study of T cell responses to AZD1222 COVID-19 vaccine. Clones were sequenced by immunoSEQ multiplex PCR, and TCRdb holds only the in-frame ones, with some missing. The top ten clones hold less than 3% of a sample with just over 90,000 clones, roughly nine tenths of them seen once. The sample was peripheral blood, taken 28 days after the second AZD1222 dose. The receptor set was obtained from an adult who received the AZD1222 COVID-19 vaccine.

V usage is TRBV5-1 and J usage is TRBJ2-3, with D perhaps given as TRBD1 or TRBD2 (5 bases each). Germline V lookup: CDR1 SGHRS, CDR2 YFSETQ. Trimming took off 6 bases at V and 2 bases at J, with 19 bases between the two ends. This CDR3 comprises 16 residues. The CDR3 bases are TGCGCCAGCACCACACCGGGGCTTGATAACACAGATACGCAGTATTTT. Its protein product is CASTTPGLDNTDTQYF.

This chain's CDR3 is CASSPGLGYNEQFF. As DNA, the CDR3 is TGTGCCAGTAGTCCGGGACTAGGATACAATGAGCAGTTCTTC. J is TRBJ2-1 and V is TRBV19; TRBD2 aligns across 8 bases. Unmatched junction bases numbered 4, after V lost 5 bases and J lost 4 bases. The CDR3 extends over 14 amino acids. Germline CDR1 reads LNHDA; CDR2 reads SQIVND (reference sequence).

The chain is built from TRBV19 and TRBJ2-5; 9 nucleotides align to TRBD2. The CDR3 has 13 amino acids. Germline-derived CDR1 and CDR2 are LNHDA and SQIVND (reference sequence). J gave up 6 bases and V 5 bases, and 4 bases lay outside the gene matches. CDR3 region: CASSGGRGQTQYF. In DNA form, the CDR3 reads TGTGCCAGTAGTGGCGGGAGGGGACAGACCCAGTACTTC.

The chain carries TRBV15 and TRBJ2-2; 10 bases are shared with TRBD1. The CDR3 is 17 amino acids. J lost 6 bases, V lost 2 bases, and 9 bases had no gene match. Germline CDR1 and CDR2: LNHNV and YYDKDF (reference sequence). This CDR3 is CATSRFLPGQGAGELFF. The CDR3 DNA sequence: TGTGCCACCAGCAGATTCCTCCCAGGACAGGGGGCCGGGGAGCTGTTTTTT.

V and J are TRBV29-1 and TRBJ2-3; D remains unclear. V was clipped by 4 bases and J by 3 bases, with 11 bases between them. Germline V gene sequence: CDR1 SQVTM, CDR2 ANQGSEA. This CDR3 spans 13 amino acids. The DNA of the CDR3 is TGCAGCGTTGTAGGCTCCCCGACAGATACGCAGTATTTT. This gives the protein CSVVGSPTDTQYF.

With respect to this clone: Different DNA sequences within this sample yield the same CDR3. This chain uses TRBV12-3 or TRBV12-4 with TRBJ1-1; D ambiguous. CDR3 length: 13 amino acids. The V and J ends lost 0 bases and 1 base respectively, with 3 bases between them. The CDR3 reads CASSLAQNTEAFF. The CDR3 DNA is TGTGCCAGCAGTTTAGCACAGAACACTGAAGCTTTCTTT.

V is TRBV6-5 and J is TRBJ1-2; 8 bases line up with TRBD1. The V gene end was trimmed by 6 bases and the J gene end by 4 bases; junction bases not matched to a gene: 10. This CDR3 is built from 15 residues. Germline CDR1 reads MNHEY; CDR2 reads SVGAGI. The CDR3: CASRPGMTGAYGYTF. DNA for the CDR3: TGTGCCAGCAGACCTGGAATGACAGGGGCCTATGGCTACACCTTC.

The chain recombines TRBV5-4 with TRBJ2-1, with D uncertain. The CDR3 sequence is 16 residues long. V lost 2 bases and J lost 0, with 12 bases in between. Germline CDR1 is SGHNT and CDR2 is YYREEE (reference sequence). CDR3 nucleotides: TGTGCCAGCAGCTTTGGCGGAAGGAGCTCCTACAATGAGCAGTTCTTC. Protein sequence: CASSFGGRSSYNEQFF.